The T cell receptor (beta chain) described here comes from a study of cytomegalovirus exposure and HLA in healthy donors. The study, taken as a whole, reports: Many donors shared some public TCRs, even though most TCR sequences were rare. A classifier reportedly called cytomegalovirus status with high sensitivity and specificity. First-cohort TCR clusters were later found to tend to co-occur in the approximately 110 validation repertoires. The study designated roughly 150 TCR beta chains cytomegalovirus-associated.

Measured with immunoSEQ multiplex PCR; TCRdb has only the in-frame clones, and not every one. The data hold 150,000 to 200,000 clones, with more than 70% observed a single time. This CDR3 comprises 14 residues. Per germline, CDR1 MNHEY and CDR2 SVGAGI. Trimming took 0 bases from V and 5 from J, leaving 8 bases between them. As for this clone: Its antigen is as yet unknown.

The rearrangement joins TRBV6-5 to TRBJ1-5, with D uncertain. Input material: PBMCs. The sequence derives from a man aged 30-40 years in good health and CMV-seropositive. The CDR3 DNA is TGTGCCAGCAGTTACTCCCCTGACTATCAGCCCCAGCATTTT. Residues: CASSYSPDYQPQHF.